This TCR beta chain was sequenced for a study of neurological immune-mediated disorders (dated by TCRdb to the late 2010s). About the study as a whole: Peripheral blood TCR-beta repertoires from HTLV-I-associated myelopathy (HAM/TSP) patients, multiple sclerosis patients and healthy controls were compared by UMI-based sequencing. The 90 to 120 TCR-beta libraries covered PBMC samples along with longitudinal samples, technical triplicates, and paired sorted CD4+ and CD8+ T-cell subsets. Technical triplicate libraries were sequenced to precisely calculate the variability in frequency of each individual clone. Of the approximately 70 subjects in the cohort, about 14 were HAM/TSP patients, about 34 were multiple sclerosis patients, and 20 were healthy controls. The paper's findings and limits, for the study overall: The highest TCR clonal expansion was observed in HAM/TSP patients, whereas the lowest was observed in MS patients, even when compared with healthy controls. Expanded clones from different subjects shared no identical CDR3 amino acid sequences, which suggests that TCR-beta repertoires were private in all groups.

The sample holds many counts of this clonotype. Its antigen is still unknown. No clone much larger than this one lies a single base away; base qualities are absent. cDNA synthesis used template-switch 5'RACE with a primer carrying a 10-nucleotide random unique molecular identifier tagging each TCR transcript. Every sequencing run yielded over 170 million TCR-beta sequences covering 15-18 subjects. The RNeasy kit was used for extraction of total RNA. The KAPA Real-time Library Amplification kit was used to amplify TCR-beta VDJ regions with primers for the TCR constant region and the 5'RACE anchor. Sample indexes and Illumina adaptors were added in a first PCR, and a second PCR then increased library yield. After Ampure bead purification, the TCR product of roughly 650 bp was size-selected on a 2% E-gel SizeSelection system. Before pooling, library quality was checked on a Bioanalyzer, concentration was measured with Qubit, and libraries were quantified with the Kapa Library Quantification kit. An Illumina HiSeq 2500 sequenced the libraries paired-end 2 x 150 bp. To increase sequence diversity, about 25-31% phiX was spiked into each library pool. The paper's data handling went like this. Quality-filtered reads were processed with the UMI-based MiGEC pipeline, and over 90% of raw TCR sequences were removed by the MiGEC pipeline during error correction. VDJ genes were aligned to IMGT germline references, and each clonotype was defined by a unique CDR3 amino acid sequence together with V-J genes. Clonal expansion, Shannon diversity and CDR3 relatedness were evaluated with VDJtools (CalcPairwiseDistances, ClusterSamples), while phylogenetic trees were built in CLCbio workbench. Using coefficient-of-variation modelling across technical triplicates, the study counted a clone as expanded if it had at least 8 unique UMIs. The public reads were reanalyzed by TCRdb: fastp trimming at Q25, MiXCR alignment, in-frame beta chains only. Under each unique CDR3 protein, matching rows form one entry showing the most common genes and DNA. TCRdb, not the authors, supplied the V and J calls. The sample table lists 30,000 to 40,000 distinct CDR3 sequences, around 10% of them with a count of one. The ten largest clonotypes hold around 3.9% of the sample.

The time point label corresponds to: technical triplicate 1. Unsorted PBMC libraries were generated from 2 million PBMCs stored in RNAlater at -80 °C until RNA extraction. PBMCs were separated from peripheral blood using Ficoll-Hypaque density gradient centrifugation and then cryopreserved in liquid nitrogen. Trimming leaves V shorter by 2 bases and J shorter by 5 bases, with the junction holding 6 bases beyond the gene matches. From cysteine to phenylalanine, the CDR3 is 15 amino acids long. The DNA shown is the 45-base CDR3, in frame from base 1. CDR1 and CDR2 (SGHRS, YFSETQ) derive from the germline V gene.

Material: PBMCs. This TCR derives from a man in his sixties with HTLV-1-associated myelopathy (HAM/TSP). The chain is assembled from TRBV5-1 and TRBJ2-1, and 8 junctional nucleotides match TRBD2. The nucleotide sequence is TGCGCCAGCAGCTTCCTTGCAGCGGGAGACAATGAGCAGTTCTTC. Translated, it reads CASSFLAAGDNEQFF. The CDR3, completed at both ends by the reference TRBV5-1 and TRBJ2-1 genes, gives the full variable domain KAGVTQTPRYLIKTRGQQVTLSCSPISGHRSVSWYQQTPGQGLQFLFEYFSETQRNKGNFPGRFSGRQFSNSRSEMNVSTLELGDSALYLCASSFLAAGDNEQFFGPGTRLTVL.